The 27 T cell receptor beta chains below come from one sample, sequenced in a study of cytotoxic CD8 clonotypes in ibrutinib-treated CLL. TCRdb keeps only in-frame clones here, not all; method: immunoSEQ multiplex PCR. The sample lists roughly 250,000 clones, roughly 70% occurring once. The sequenced sample was PBMCs, obtained after 24 months of ibrutinib treatment. The receptors stem from a human donor with chronic lymphocytic leukemia.

There are a few counts of this clone. The chain uses TRBV7-2 and TRBJ2-3, with D perhaps matching TRBD2 (5 bases). V gave up 5 bases and J gave up 0 bases, with 12 bases separating them. Looked up from germline, CDR1 is SGHTA and CDR2 is FQGNSA. This CDR3 contains 15 residues. The CDR3 nucleotides are TGTGCCAGCAGCCCTACTAGGACTAGCACAGATACGCAGTATTTT. Its protein product is CASSPTRTSTDTQYF.

The rearrangement uses TRBV28 and TRBJ2-6; a weak D match, TRBD1 (6 bases). This CDR3 is built from 18 residues. V was trimmed by 6 bases and J by 3 bases, leaving 21 bases between them. Per the germline V gene, CDR1 is MDHEN and CDR2 is SYDVKM. The CDR3 DNA sequence: TGTGCCAGCAGCCCCCCCTCGACAGGCGTGTTTGGGGCCAACGTCCTGACTTTC. As protein: CASSPPSTGVFGANVLTF.

The chain joins TRBV2 to TRBJ2-2; TRBD1 agrees at 8 bases. Germline CDR1 SNHLY, CDR2 FYNNEI. Germline trimming cut 10 bases from V and 0 bases from J; bases unmatched to any gene: 4. The CDR3 consists of 14 residues. This CDR3 reads CAKGQDANTGELFF. CDR3 in DNA: TGTGCCAAGGGACAGGACGCGAACACCGGGGAGCTGTTTTTT.

The chain uses TRBV6-6 and TRBJ2-1; D perhaps matches TRBD2 (6 bases). This CDR3 has 16 amino acids. V lost 0 bases to trimming and J lost 2 bases, with 11 bases between them. CDR1 MNHNY and CDR2 SVGAGI come from the germline V gene (reference sequence). CDR3 in DNA: TGTGCCAGCAGTTACTCCGCTAGCGCGACCTACAATGAGCAGTTCTTC. Encoded protein: CASSYSASATYNEQFF.

V and J are TRBV29-1 and TRBJ1-2; D remains unclear. Germline loops: CDR1 SQVTM, CDR2 ANQGSEA. The CDR3 has 11 amino acids. Trimming stripped 5 bases from V and 8 bases from J, with 12 bases between. The CDR3 loop is CSVLHTGGYTF. The CDR3 region has the DNA TGCAGCGTTCTACATACTGGCGGCTACACCTTC.

The chain is built from TRBV7-8 and TRBJ2-7; TRBD1 matches 7 bases. Germline values: CDR1 SGHVS, CDR2 FQNEAQ. J gave up 0 bases and V 5 bases, and 7 bases lay outside the gene matches. CDR3 size: 15 residues. The CDR3 reads CASSPQTGSSYEQYF. For the CDR3, the DNA is TGTGCCAGCAGCCCACAGACAGGGAGCTCCTACGAGCAGTACTTC. Supplemented by reference TRBV7-8 and TRBJ2-7, the full variable domain reads GAGVSQSPRYKVAKRGQDVALRCDPISGHVSLFWYQQALGQGPEFLTYFQNEAQLDKSGLPSDRFFAERPEGSVSTLKIQRTQQEDSAVYLCASSPQTGSSYEQYFGPGTRLTVT.

Only a few counts were recorded for this clone. CDR3 nucleotides: TGTGCCAGCTCACCAATGGGACAGGGGGCCTACAATGAGCAGTTCTTC. Translating gives CASSPMGQGAYNEQFF. The chain combines TRBV18 with TRBJ2-1; 11 bases agree with TRBD1. Germline lookup yields CDR1 KGHSH and CDR2 LQKENI. This CDR3 has 16 amino acids. Trimming at V came to 2 bases and at J to 2 bases, leaving 2 bases not matched to a gene.

V is TRBV11-1 and J is TRBJ2-1; 10 bases map to TRBD1. The CDR3 is made up of 13 amino acids. The junction had 10 bases not matched to a gene; V was cut back by 4 bases and J by 16 bases. CDR1 SGHAT and CDR2 FQDESV come from the germline V gene (reference sequence). The CDR3 nucleotides are TGTGCCAGCAGCTCGGGACAGGGGATGGCGATCTTCTTC. This translates into CASSSGQGMAIFF. Full variable domain (outside the CDR3, taken from reference TRBV11-1 and TRBJ2-1): EAEVAQSPRYKITEKSQAVAFWCDPISGHATLYWYRQILGQGPELLVQFQDESVVDDSQLPKDRFSAERLKGVDSTLKIQPAELGDSAMYLCASSSGQGMAIFFGPGTRLTVL.

There are a few counts of this clone. V and J are TRBV7-6 and TRBJ2-1; TRBD1 aligns across 11 bases. The ends lost 5 bases at V and 8 bases at J; junction bases unmatched: 5. The CDR3 length is 14 residues. CDR1 and CDR2 (germline): SGHVS, FNYEAQ. CDR3 loop: CASSPGQGGDEQFF. CDR3 nucleotides: TGTGCCAGCAGCCCGGGACAGGGGGGCGATGAGCAGTTCTTC. The full variable domain, with the rest looked up from reference TRBV7-6 and TRBJ2-1, is GAGVSQSPRYKVTKRGQDVALRCDPISGHVSLYWYRQALGQGPEFLTYFNYEAQQDKSGLPNDRFSAERPEGSISTLTIQRTEQRDSAMYRCASSPGQGGDEQFFGPGTRLTVL.

This clone was seen only a few times. The chain uses TRBV7-9 and TRBJ2-7, with 7 nucleotides matching TRBD2. From germline, CDR1 is SEHNR and CDR2 FQNEAQ (reference sequence). V lost 1 base and J lost 4; bases outside the gene matches: 1. The CDR3 length is 13 residues. The CDR3 protein is CASSLGGGYEQYF. Here the CDR3 DNA reads TGTGCCAGCAGCTTAGGCGGGGGTTACGAGCAGTACTTC.

This chain uses TRBV5-1 with TRBJ2-1; 9 bases fit TRBD1. CDR1 is SGHRS and CDR2 is YFSETQ in the germline V gene. This CDR3 contains 15 residues. Germline trimming cut 4 bases from V and 9 bases from J; bases unmatched to any gene: 11. CDR3 region: CASSPGTGIRGEQFF. DNA of the CDR3: TGCGCCAGCAGCCCTGGGACAGGGATTAGGGGTGAGCAGTTCTTC.

V usage is TRBV5-6 and J usage is TRBJ1-5, with D tentatively TRBD1 (5 bases). Trimming left V 5 bases short and J 0 bases short, with 12 bases between. Looked up from germline, CDR1 is SGHDT and CDR2 is YYEEEE. This CDR3 has 15 residues. CDR3 sequence (DNA): TGTGCCAGCAGTCTGACAGCTTATAGCAATCAGCCCCAGCATTTT. This codes for CASSLTAYSNQPQHF. The full variable domain, in which reference TRBV5-6 and TRBJ1-5 provide the parts outside the CDR3, is DAGVTQSPTHLIKTRGQQVTLRCSPKSGHDTVSWYQQALGQGPQFIFQYYEEEERQRGNFPDRFSGHQFPNYSSELNVNALLLGDSALYLCASSLTAYSNQPQHFGDGTRLSIL.

The gene calls are TRBV28 and TRBJ2-1; TRBD1 matches at 9 bases. CDR3 length: 15 amino acids. V trimming: 4 bases; J trimming: 2 bases; junction bases outside the gene matches: 3. The germline V gene has CDR1 MDHEN and CDR2 SYDVKM. The CDR3 nucleotides are TGTGCCAGCAGTTCAGGGACAGGGCCCTACAATGAGCAGTTCTTC. This gives the protein CASSSGTGPYNEQFF. Together with reference TRBV28 and TRBJ2-1, the CDR3 gives the full variable domain: DVKVTQSSRYLVKRTGEKVFLECVQDMDHENMFWYRQDPGLGLRLIYFSYDVKMKEKGDIPEGYSVSREKKERFSLILESASTNQTSMYLCASSSGTGPYNEQFFGPGTRLTVL.

This clone was detected only a few times. The chain couples TRBV12-5 to TRBJ1-2; TRBD1 matches at 7 bases. This CDR3 has 17 residues. V lost 1 base and J lost 4; bases outside the gene matches: 12. Germline V gives CDR1 LGHNT, CDR2 FRNRAP. The CDR3 region has the DNA TGTGCTAGTGGTTTGGACTCGAGGACAGGAGGTCCCTATGGCTACACCTTC. Protein product: CASGLDSRTGGPYGYTF.

The gene calls are TRBV5-1 and TRBJ2-1; D call uncertain. CDR3 length equals 12 residues. Looked up from germline, CDR1 is SGHRS and CDR2 is YFSETQ. V shed 4 bases and J shed 9 bases, with 11 bases lying between them. The CDR3 spells CASSDKSVEQFF. CDR3 bases: TGCGCCAGCAGCGATAAAAGTGTTGAGCAGTTCTTC. Full variable domain (missing parts from reference TRBV5-1 and TRBJ2-1): KAGVTQTPRYLIKTRGQQVTLSCSPISGHRSVSWYQQTPGQGLQFLFEYFSETQRNKGNFPGRFSGRQFSNSRSEMNVSTLELGDSALYLCASSDKSVEQFFGPGTRLTVL.

This clone was observed a handful of times. The chain carries TRBV6-5 and TRBJ2-1, with no clear D. CDR3 size: 15 residues. Germline values: CDR1 MNHEY, CDR2 SVGAGI. V lost 2 bases and J 0 bases, leaving 8 bases between the germline ends. The CDR3: CASSYAVSSYNEQFF. CDR3 nucleotides: TGTGCCAGCAGTTACGCCGTAAGCTCCTACAATGAGCAGTTCTTC.

This clone has only a few counts. V usage is TRBV29-1 and J usage is TRBJ2-3; D perhaps matches TRBD1 (5 bases). The CDR3 is made up of 13 amino acids. V lost 4 bases to trimming and J lost 1 base, with 9 bases between them. Germline V CDR1 and CDR2: SQVTM, ANQGSEA. CDR3 sequence: CSVGGAGTDTQYF. The CDR3 region has the DNA TGCAGCGTTGGGGGCGCCGGCACAGATACGCAGTATTTT.

The chain combines TRBV11-2 with TRBJ2-5, with D perhaps matching TRBD1 (6 bases). Trimming stripped 1 base from V and 4 bases from J, with 13 bases between. Germline lookup yields CDR1 SGHAT and CDR2 FQNNGV. The CDR3 totals 15 residues. DNA for the CDR3: TGTGCCAGCAGCTTAGTGCAGGGGTTTCGAGAGACCCAGTACTTC. It yields the protein CASSLVQGFRETQYF.

V gene TRBV27 combines with J gene TRBJ2-1; tentatively, D is TRBD2 (7 bases). The CDR3 extends over 16 amino acids. Between the trimmed V and J ends, which lost 4 bases and 6 bases, there was a span of 19 bases. Germline V gene sequence: CDR1 MNHEY, CDR2 SMNVEV (reference sequence). CDR3: CASSSPGQRELNEQFF. Here the CDR3 DNA reads TGTGCCAGCAGTTCCCCCGGACAGCGGGAACTCAATGAGCAGTTCTTC.

This clone was detected once. V usage is TRBV28 and J usage is TRBJ2-1; 10 bases agree with TRBD2. Germline CDR1 MDHEN, CDR2 SYDVKM. V lost 1 base, J lost 6 bases, and 3 bases stayed unmatched. CDR3 length equals 15 residues. Here the CDR3 DNA reads TGTGCCAGCAGTTTATCTCCTAGCGGGAGCAATGAGCAGTTCTTC. Its protein is CASSLSPSGSNEQFF.

The rearrangement uses TRBV29-1 and TRBJ2-7; TRBD1 is a possible D gene (6 bases). CDR1 and CDR2 from the germline V gene are SQVTM and ANQGSEA. CDR3 length: 13 amino acids. The ends were cut back, 3 bases at V and 4 bases at J, with 13 bases in the middle. CDR3 in DNA: TGCAGCGTTGAGGGCAGGGGCGCGTACGAGCAGTACTTC. Residues: CSVEGRGAYEQYF.

V gene TRBV27 combines with J gene TRBJ2-2; D is perhaps TRBD2 (5 bases). The CDR3 runs to 12 residues. V lost 5 bases, J lost 8 bases, and 9 bases lay in between. From germline, CDR1 is MNHEY and CDR2 SMNVEV (reference sequence). This CDR3 is CASSLTGGELFF. The CDR3, as DNA: TGTGCCAGCAGTCTAACGGGGGGGGAGCTGTTTTTT.

This clone was recorded a few times. V is TRBV6-6 and J is TRBJ2-7; possible D gene TRBD2, 6 bases. Germline V gives CDR1 MNHNY, CDR2 SVGAGI (reference sequence). The CDR3 sequence is 15 residues long. The V end lost 2 bases, the J end lost 0 bases, and 11 bases lay between the germline ends. The CDR3 region has the DNA TGTGCCAGCAGTTACCACTTGGGGGGCTCCTACGAGCAGTACTTC. It codes for CASSYHLGGSYEQYF.

The chain combines TRBV11-2 with TRBJ2-3; 13 bases fit TRBD2. The germline gives CDR1 SGHAT, CDR2 FQNNGV. CDR3 length equals 17 residues. Losses at the gene ends were 5 bases for V and 6 bases for J; bases not matched to a gene: 11. CDR3 region: CASSGPGLAGSSDTQYF. In nucleotides, the CDR3 is TGTGCCAGCAGCGGGCCGGGACTAGCGGGGTCCTCGGATACGCAGTATTTT.

The sample holds one count of this clone. The chain carries TRBV13 and TRBJ2-7; 7 nucleotides agree with TRBD1. Germline loops: CDR1 PRHDT, CDR2 FYEKMQ (reference sequence). J was trimmed by 3 bases and V by 4 bases; bases with no gene match: 6. This CDR3 comprises 14 residues. The CDR3 here is CASSSPGQSYEQYF. CDR3 coding DNA: TGTGCCAGCAGCTCCCCGGGACAGAGCTACGAGCAGTACTTC.

This clone was picked up a small number of times. The genes are TRBV6-1 and TRBJ2-3; 11 bases align to TRBD1. Germline-derived CDR1 and CDR2 are MNHNS and SASEGT. The CDR3 sequence is 15 residues long. The V gene end was trimmed by 5 bases and the J gene end by 4 bases; junction bases not matched to a gene: 5. The CDR3 protein is CASSLDRGRPDTQYF. DNA of the CDR3: TGTGCCAGCAGTTTGGACAGGGGGCGACCAGATACGCAGTATTTT.

The V call is TRBV2, the J call TRBJ1-1; D not resolved. Trimming took 2 bases from V and 11 from J, leaving 12 bases between them. This CDR3 is built from 12 residues. Germline values: CDR1 SNHLY, CDR2 FYNNEI. Here the CDR3 DNA reads TGTGCCAGCAGTGAACGTCGAGGGTCGGCTTTCTTT. The encoded protein is CASSERRGSAFF.